The clone carrying this T cell receptor beta chain was seen a handful of times. The data are from a study of blood T cells in healthy people across ages. Primed by a sample-barcoded 5' primer and a J-beta primer mix, a second PCR proceeded for 7 to 11 cycles. Researchers report that a template-switch adaptor with 12 random nucleotides tagged each cDNA molecule. One entry per CDR3 protein results from TCRdb running MiXCR on the 5' RACE reads. The sample holds about 680,000 distinct CDR3 sequences, approximately 50% seen once. Donors ranged from about 6 to 90 years old and were healthy Caucasians in Russia. PBMCs, at least 6.5 million per sample, were isolated. Per the germline V gene, CDR1 is SEHNR and CDR2 is FQNEAQ (reference sequence). Trimming cost V 5 bases and J 4 bases; bases outside gene matches: 9. CDR3 length: 16 residues.

Specimen: blood. The source is an older woman in good health. The chain couples TRBV7-9 to TRBJ2-7; 12 positions agree with TRBD1. The CDR3 nucleotides read TGTGCCAGCAGCGGGGGGACAGGGGGCTTAAATTACGAGCAGTACTTC. Its translation is CASSGGTGGLNYEQYF.